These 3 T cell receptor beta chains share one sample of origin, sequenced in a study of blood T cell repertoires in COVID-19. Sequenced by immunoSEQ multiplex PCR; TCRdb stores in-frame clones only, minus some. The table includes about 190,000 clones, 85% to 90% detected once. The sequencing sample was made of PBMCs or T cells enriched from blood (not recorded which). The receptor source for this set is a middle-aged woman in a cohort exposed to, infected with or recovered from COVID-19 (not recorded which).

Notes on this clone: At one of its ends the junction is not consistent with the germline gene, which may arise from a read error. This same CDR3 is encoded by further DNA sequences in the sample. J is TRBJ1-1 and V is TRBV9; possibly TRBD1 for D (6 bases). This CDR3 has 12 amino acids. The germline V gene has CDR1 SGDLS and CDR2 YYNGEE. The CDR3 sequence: CASSVGDTEAFF. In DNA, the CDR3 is TGTGCCAGCAGCGTGGGGGACACCGAAGCTTTCTTT.

The CDR3 is CASSFGRSTDTQYF. In DNA form, the CDR3 reads TGCGCCAGCAGCTTCGGCAGGAGCACAGATACGCAGTATTTT. The chain joins TRBV5-1 to TRBJ2-3; D gene ambiguous. V gave up 2 bases and J gave up 0 bases, with 7 bases separating them. The CDR3 contains 14 residues. The germline gives CDR1 SGHRS, CDR2 YFSETQ.

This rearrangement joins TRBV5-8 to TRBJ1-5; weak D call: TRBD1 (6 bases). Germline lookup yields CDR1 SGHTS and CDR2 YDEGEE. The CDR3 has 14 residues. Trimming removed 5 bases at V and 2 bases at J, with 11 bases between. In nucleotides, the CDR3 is TGTGCCAGCAGGGCAGGGGCGCGCAATCAGCCCCAGCATTTT. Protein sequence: CASRAGARNQPQHF.